These 18 T cell receptor beta chains were sequenced from one sample in a study of TIL therapy for anti-PD-1-resistant metastatic lung cancer (dated by TCRdb to about 2021). Using bias-controlled multiplex PCR with the immunoSEQ v3 hsTCRB kit, the TCR beta CDR3 regions were amplified from genomic DNA. As stored in TCRdb, this immuneACCESS dataset retains in-frame rearrangements with V and J assigned. A fraction of the clones does not appear; measured against another copy, unresolved V genes explain less than half of the discrepancy, and the remainder lacks a known reason. This sample has under 20,000 clones in its table, and about 75% of those were observed once. The top ten clones comprise around 7% of the sample. What the time point label conveys for this sample: pre-treatment sample, taken before nivolumab and TIL therapy. Source: blood, taken at baseline. These receptors were obtained from a person aged 25-85 years with non-small cell lung cancer.

V gene TRBV4-1 combines with J gene TRBJ2-1; D perhaps matches TRBD2 (6 bases). Germline loops: CDR1 MGHRA, CDR2 YSYEKL. The germline V and J ends were trimmed by 6 bases and 9 bases, with 21 bases remaining between them. The length of the CDR3 is 15 residues. As DNA, the CDR3 is TGCGCCAGCAGGCCGCCGGGGGAAGATACAGTTGAGCAGTTCTTC. It encodes CASRPPGEDTVEQFF.

This chain joins TRBV6-1 and TRBJ1-3; D call uncertain. The germline gives CDR1 MNHNS, CDR2 SASEGT. V lost 2 bases and J lost 2, with 7 bases in between. The CDR3 loop spans 14 amino acids. The CDR3 spells CASSEQFPGNTIYF. The CDR3 coding sequence is TGTGCCAGCAGTGAACAGTTCCCTGGAAACACCATATATTTT.

The gene calls are TRBV6-2 or TRBV6-3 and TRBJ2-1; 7 bases line up with TRBD2. Germline CDR1 MNHEY, CDR2 SVGEGT. This CDR3 is built from 15 residues. With V trimmed by 4 bases and J by 7 bases, 10 bases remained unmatched. CDR3 residues: CASSSLESGVNEQFF. CDR3 nucleotide sequence: TGTGCCAGCAGTTCCCTTGAGAGCGGGGTGAATGAGCAGTTCTTC.

This clone has only a few counts. The chain carries TRBV2 and TRBJ2-1; D unresolved. Trimming cost V 9 bases and J 8 bases, with 8 bases left between them. The CDR3 totals 10 residues. Germline CDR1 reads SNHLY; CDR2 reads FYNNEI. This CDR3 reads CASQFYEQFF. The CDR3 nucleotides read TGTGCCAGTCAGTTCTATGAGCAGTTCTTC.

This clone was recorded only once. V usage is TRBV20-1 and J usage is TRBJ2-3; D is ambiguous. The CDR3 length is 11 residues. V was clipped by 6 bases and J by 1 base, with 5 bases between them. Germline loops: CDR1 DFQATT, CDR2 SNEGSKA (reference sequence). CDR3 coding DNA: TGCAGTGCCAGTGGCACAGATACGCAGTATTTT. Its translation is CSASGTDTQYF.

The V gene is TRBV7-9, the J gene TRBJ1-1, with D uncertain. Germline loops: CDR1 SEHNR, CDR2 FQNEAQ (reference sequence). The ends were cut back, 0 bases at V and 2 bases at J, with 13 bases in the middle. CDR3 length: 16 residues. The CDR3 sequence: CASSLAALGDNTEAFF. CDR3 bases: TGTGCCAGCAGCTTAGCGGCGCTCGGTGATAACACTGAAGCTTTCTTT.

This clone was found once. The chain uses TRBV7-6 and TRBJ2-7; the match to TRBD1 covers 7 bases. This CDR3 contains 15 residues. V lost 1 base, J lost 2 bases, and 5 bases stayed unmatched. Looked up from germline, CDR1 is SGHVS and CDR2 is FNYEAQ. CDR3 residues: CASSLGSGTAYEQYF. The CDR3 coding sequence is TGTGCCAGCAGCTTAGGGTCCGGGACAGCCTACGAGCAGTACTTC.

This clone was detected once. J is TRBJ2-3 and V is TRBV6-5, with D unclear. The germline gives CDR1 MNHEY, CDR2 SVGAGI. V was clipped by 6 bases and J by 1 base, with 5 bases between them. This CDR3 contains 12 residues. The CDR3 is CASSPGTDTQYF. The CDR3 DNA reads as TGTGCCAGCAGCCCAGGCACAGATACGCAGTATTTT.

The rearrangement links TRBV6-1 to TRBJ1-2; D may be TRBD1 (6 bases). The length of the CDR3 is 15 residues. The V end was cut by 2 bases, the J end by 5 bases, with 15 bases between. CDR1 and CDR2 from the germline V gene are MNHNS and SASEGT. The CDR3 region has the DNA TGTGCCAGCAGTGAATCCGGGGGGCGCGGATATGGCTACACCTTC. Its translation is CASSESGGRGYGYTF.

J is TRBJ1-4 and V is TRBV11-2; 9 nucleotides line up with TRBD1. The CDR3 covers 16 residues. Looked up from germline, CDR1 is SGHAT and CDR2 is FQNNGV. V lost 1 base and J lost 5; bases outside the gene matches: 5. CDR3 loop: CASSLGGQGRNEKLFF. The DNA of the CDR3 is TGTGCCAGCAGCTTAGGTGGACAGGGGCGAAATGAAAAACTGTTTTTT. Looking up the rest from reference TRBV11-2 and TRBJ1-4 gives the full variable domain: EAGVAQSPRYKIIEKRQSVAFWCNPISGHATLYWYQQILGQGPKLLIQFQNNGVVDDSQLPKDRFSAERLKGVDSTLKIQPAKLEDSAVYLCASSLGGQGRNEKLFFGSGTQLSVL.

The chain recombines TRBV3-1 (or the pseudogene TRBV3-2) with TRBJ2-7; D is possibly TRBD2 (6 bases). Between the trimmed V and J ends, which lost 5 bases and 1 base, there was a span of 15 bases. The CDR3 runs 15 residues. CDR1 and CDR2 from the germline V gene are LGHDT and YNNKEL (reference sequence). This CDR3 is CASSFLSGSSYEQYF. The CDR3 DNA follows: TGTGCCAGCAGCTTCCTGAGCGGGTCATCCTACGAGCAGTACTTC.

The chain couples TRBV28 to TRBJ2-1; 7 nucleotides align to TRBD2. This CDR3 contains 16 residues. J was trimmed by 8 bases and V by 7 bases; bases with no gene match: 17. Germline V gene lookup returns CDR1 MDHEN and CDR2 SYDVKM. CDR3 nucleotides: TGTGCCAGCAACCTAGGAACGGGAGGCTTCCTCGATGAGCAGTTCTTC. The encoded protein is CASNLGTGGFLDEQFF.

The V gene is TRBV10-3, the J gene TRBJ2-3; 11 bases align to TRBD2. J gave up 6 bases and V 10 bases, and 9 bases lay outside the gene matches. CDR3 length equals 14 residues. CDR1 is ENHRY, CDR2 SYGVKD, per germline. The CDR3 DNA sequence: TGTGCCACCTTACTAGCGGGGGAGAGGGATACGCAGTATTTT. Amino acid sequence: CATLLAGERDTQYF.

This clone was counted only a few times. The rearrangement links TRBV24-1 to TRBJ2-2; TRBD1 might be the D (6 bases). Germline loops: CDR1 KGHDR, CDR2 SFDVKD. This CDR3 comprises 16 residues. Trimming removed 5 bases from V and 3 bases from J, with 15 bases in between. CDR3 in amino acids: CATSAGKGEYTGELFF. CDR3 DNA sequence: TGTGCCACCAGTGCCGGGAAGGGGGAGTACACCGGGGAGCTGTTTTTT.

This chain joins TRBV29-1 and TRBJ1-5, with D hard to call. CDR3 length equals 14 residues. V lost 7 bases to trimming and J lost 2 bases, with 15 bases between them. Per the germline V gene, CDR1 is SQVTM and CDR2 is ANQGSEA. CDR3 nucleotides: TGCAGCGCCGGGTCGGGAAACGGCAATCAGCCCCAGCATTTT. Its protein is CSAGSGNGNQPQHF.

This clone was counted only a few times. This chain joins TRBV19 and TRBJ2-7; no definite D call. The CDR3 has 13 amino acids. Germline V gene data show CDR1 as LNHDA and CDR2 as SQIVND (reference sequence). The V end lost 3 bases, the J end lost 2 bases, and 8 bases lay between the germline ends. The CDR3 region is CASSISPAYEQYF. DNA for the CDR3: TGTGCCAGTAGTATTTCTCCTGCCTACGAGCAGTACTTC.

This chain links TRBV2 with TRBJ1-4; 9 positions match TRBD1. Germline V gives CDR1 SNHLY, CDR2 FYNNEI. V dropped 1 base and J dropped 3; count of bases not matched to a gene: 0. The CDR3 extends over 15 amino acids. The CDR3 reads CASSEGDRANEKLFF. The CDR3 nucleotides read TGTGCCAGCAGTGAAGGGGACAGGGCTAATGAAAAACTGTTTTTT.

The genes are TRBV10-3 and TRBJ1-3, with D possibly TRBD1 on 6 matching bases. The CDR3 contains 13 residues. Germline CDR1 is ENHRY and CDR2 is SYGVKD. Trimming removed 4 bases at V and 4 bases at J, with 8 bases between. This CDR3 reads CAISGGQGNTIYF. DNA for the CDR3: TGTGCCATCAGTGGGGGACAAGGAAACACCATATATTTT.